Included here is one TCR beta chain sequence, with context. The antigen this receptor binds is unknown. Base qualities are not recorded, but no much larger clone differs from it by a single base. In total, approximately 700 healthy bone marrow donors made up the cohort. At the time of sampling, all cohort members were nominally healthy, though unrecorded immune exposures were likely present. CMV serostatus was positive for 289 and negative for about 55% of the 666 cohort members, and was not recorded for this donor. Every donor gave a peripheral blood sample, and the peripheral blood mononuclear cells from that sample were used for TCR beta sequencing. Genomic DNA was extracted from the blood cell samples with the Qiagen DNeasy Blood Extraction Kit. According to the germline V gene (reference sequence), CDR1 reads LNHDA and CDR2 reads SQIVND. Here V drops 7 bases and J drops 5 bases, and the junction holds 9 bases not matched to any gene. Including cysteine and phenylalanine, the CDR3 has 15 amino acids. Only the CDR3 part of the read is kept: 45 bases, read in frame from the first base.

The data were obtained in a study of cytomegalovirus exposure and HLA in healthy donors (dated by TCRdb to the late 2010s). With regard to the full study: An earlier analysis of 587 of the donors reported approximately 260 Gb of sequence data and 95 million to 120 million unique TCR beta sequences obtained from about 180 million T cells. An early release that covered 500 to 800 HLA-typed donors contained about 300 gigabases of sequencing data and 80 million or so unique TCR sequences. The genetic ancestry cluster associated with self-reported Caucasian donors included about four fifths of the 398 genotyped donors. The study aimed to test whether signatures of past pathogen exposure could be identified by cataloging public T cell receptors. The T cell repertoires of 666 subjects were profiled by immunosequencing and related to cytomegalovirus serostatus. Along with the approximately 600-subject first cohort, a separate validation cohort of 120 different subjects was used. To predict cytomegalovirus infection status, the study combined high-throughput TCR immunosequencing, statistical association of individual TCRs with disease status, and machine learning. In a later analysis, previously published TCR beta repertoires from hundreds of donors were re-analyzed and high-resolution HLA genotyping was added so that TCR occurrence patterns could be studied. Rather than drawing on any new phenotypic data, the later analysis identified candidate immune exposures from TCR beta sequences and the way those sequences occurred across donors. An earlier analysis of a few hundred of the donors applied high-throughput TCR beta sequencing to assess whether each TCR beta V gene segment acted as functional or pseudogenic. Donor age, sex, ethnicity and CMV serostatus were compiled together with the repertoire data. Genome-wide SNP genotypes for about 60% of the roughly 670 donors were used in a later genetic analysis, which treated that subset as a discovery cohort. Every repertoire in the discovery cohort had been generated on one and the same sequencing platform. HLA typing covered class I and class II loci at four-digit resolution. Typing coverage varied by locus: roughly 620-640 donors for A, B, C, DRB1 and DQB1; roughly 520 for DQA1; about 600 for DPA1; approximately 450 for DPB1. Roughly five DR-DQ haplotypes were treated as single units for association and clustering because of strong linkage in the cohort. Across approximately 400 genotyped donors of the cohort, an average of roughly 200,000 unique TCR beta nucleotide sequences per donor were sequenced, and 15% to 20% of those sequences were non-productive.

Paper-wide results and their limitations: A further reported finding was that TCR beta sequences accurately predicted the HLA-A and HLA-B alleles for most subjects in the first cohort. The cohort was sequenced for TCR beta chains only, and without alpha or paired-chain data the features that could be detected were limited. A total of some 180 TCR beta chains were listed by the study as associated with cytomegalovirus. Most TCR sequences were observed very rarely across donors, whereas some public TCRs were present in many individuals. The presence/absence analyses assumed that sequencing depth was roughly uniform across donors, and that assumption may not be true. The only immune exposure information available for the cohort was CMV serostatus. A later analysis found that most CMV-associated TCR beta chains appeared HLA-restricted, with HLA associations seemingly driven largely by CMV exposure. At a false discovery rate of 0.05, a later analysis linked fewer than 20,000 TCR beta sequences to specific HLA alleles. According to a later analysis, parvovirus B19, influenza, CMV and Epstein-Barr virus appeared linked to several top co-occurrence clusters. According to a later analysis, TCR association rates differed among HLA loci, with DRB1 alleles showing the most associated TCRs and HLA-C alleles showing the fewest. Cytomegalovirus status was reported to be diagnosed by the classifier with high specificity and sensitivity in both the original and validation cohorts. In a later analysis, HLA-associated TCR beta chains showed more clonal expansion and lower generation probabilities than non-associated chains that were equally common. Because HLA typing was unavailable for some donors at each locus, only the typed subset was used in association tests. In vitro tests confirmed that a few of the cytomegalovirus-associated TCR beta chains recognize cytomegalovirus antigens. A cluster of highly shared sequence variants was judged likely to represent a technical artifact of the sequencing pipeline. In a later genetic analysis, fewer N-insertions in productive TCRs were reported among donors in an Asian-associated ancestry cluster than the 666-donor mean. The authors suggested that the approach could potentially be generalized to other disease states and immunological phenotypes. Strong co-occurrence of HLA alleles, especially DR and DQ, made assigning TCR associations to individual alleles difficult. The earlier analysis of 587 of the donors excluded 15 to 20 rarely observed V segments, including chromosome 9 orphons, because counts were too low. Linkage disequilibrium might explain the correlated functional status among segregating V segments, but an unknown experimental factor could not be excluded. In an earlier analysis of several hundred of the donors, most TCR beta V segments were observed in productive rearrangements about 90% or about 30% of the time, broadly matching IMGT annotations. Some IMGT-functional V segments, including TRBV6-2 and TRBV6-3, could not be told apart with the 87-base-pair reads, so those segments were excluded. V-gene and J-gene trimming of TCR beta chains was associated with a missense DCLRE1C variant in a later genetic analysis, and the association was replicated in an independent cohort.

Library generation was performed with the immunoSEQ multiplex PCR assay. The multiplex PCR relied on a mix of 60 forward primers for TCR Vbeta segments and 13 reverse primers for TCR Jbeta segments. Amplification of the CDR3 region of rearranged TCR beta genes was performed with a multiplex PCR assay on genomic DNA. On the Illumina HiSeq System, the amplified TCR beta libraries were sequenced as 87-base-pair reads. Processing in the source paper ran as follows. In a later analysis, roughly 80 million unique TCR beta chains were counted across the roughly 610 repertoires, and roughly 10 million of these chains were shared by at least two donors. To remove PCR and sequencing errors, raw reads were error-corrected and collapsed into unique sequences using a nearest-neighbor algorithm that merged closely related sequences. CDR3 sequences were aligned to IMGT reference sequences to assign V, D and J gene segments. For a sequence to be retained, at least a six-nucleotide match to both a V gene segment and a J gene segment was required. A rearrangement was called productive if the CDR3 had no stop codons and remained in frame with V and J, and every other rearrangement was called non-productive. Following IMGT convention, CDR3 was defined as the stretch from the second conserved V-encoded cysteine up to the conserved J-encoded phenylalanine. Sequences without an unambiguous match to a single V gene segment were excluded from the earlier analysis of approximately 560 of the donors. An earlier analysis of a few hundred of the donors called V segments functional above 56.7% productive rearrangements and segregating when the between-donor standard deviation exceeded 5%. A statistical classification framework was developed to diagnose cytomegalovirus status using the catalog of TCR beta chain sequences. A later analysis assigned V and J genes by comparing TCR nucleotide sequences with IMGT/GENE-DB human TR gene sequences. A later analysis assigned CDR3 sequences and most-parsimonious VDJ recombination scenarios with the TCRdist pipeline. In a later analysis, each TCR beta chain was defined by its CDR3 amino acid sequence together with its V-gene family, and reads lacking a unique V-gene family were excluded. To address suspected cross-contamination and a sequencing artifact, a later analysis removed approximately 600 highly shared, low-generation-probability nucleotide sequences. For each public chain, a later analysis derived a clonal expansion index from normalized ranks of inferred template counts within each repertoire. In a later analysis, generation probabilities were computed using a VDJ recombination model fitted to out-of-frame rearrangements, and the results were checked against IGoR. A later analysis scored TCR-TCR, TCR-HLA and TCR-CMV co-occurrence with hypergeometric tests, applying a repertoire-size bias correction to TCR pairs. In a later analysis, false discovery rates were estimated by permuting HLA or CMV assignments 20 times. In a later analysis, co-occurring TCRs were grouped using DBSCAN, and TCRdist sequence similarity was added for clustering within HLA-allele-positive subsets. For co-occurrence clustering, repertoires with fewer than 30,000 or more than 120,000 public chains were excluded, along with four to six repertoires with anomalous nucleotide sharing. In TCRdb, the immuneACCESS table is reduced to in-frame sequences with V and J assigned. These tables do not hold every clone; where another copy was compared, an unresolved V gene accounts for under half, and the others remain unexplained. The DNA gave D and trimming, while V, J and clone size come from that table. The sample profile shows approximately 140,000 clones; around 79% of them were found once. Jointly, the top ten make up about 3.7% of the sample.

This receptor chain uses TRBV19 and TRBJ1-1, with 11 central nucleotides matching TRBD1. The specimen sequenced was PBMCs. This clonotype was obtained from a human donor in good health. The bases read TGTGCCAGTACGTGGGACAGGGGGGTTGGAACTGAAGCTTTCTTT. The encoded protein is CASTWDRGVGTEAFF. When the CDR3 is completed using the reference TRBV19 and TRBJ1-1 genes on either side, the full variable domain is DGGITQSPKYLFRKEGQNVTLSCEQNLNHDAMYWYRQDPGQGLRLIYYSQIVNDFQKGDIAEGYSVSREKKESFPLTVTSAQKNPTAFYLCASTWDRGVGTEAFFGQGTRLTVV.